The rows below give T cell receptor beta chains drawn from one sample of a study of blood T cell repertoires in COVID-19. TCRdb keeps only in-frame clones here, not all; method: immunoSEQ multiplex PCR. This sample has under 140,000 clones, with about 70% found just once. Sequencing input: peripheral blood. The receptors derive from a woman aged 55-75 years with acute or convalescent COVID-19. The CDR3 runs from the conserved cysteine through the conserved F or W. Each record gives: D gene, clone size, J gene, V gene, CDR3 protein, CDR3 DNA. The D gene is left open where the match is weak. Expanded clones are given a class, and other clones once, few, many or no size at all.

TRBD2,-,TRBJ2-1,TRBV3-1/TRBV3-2,CASAKTGGLVGGYNEQFF,TGTGCCAGCGCCAAGACCGGCGGACTAGTTGGGGGATACAATGAGCAGTTCTTC
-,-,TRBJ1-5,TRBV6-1,CASSDRINQPQHF,TGTGCCAGCAGTGACAGAATTAATCAGCCCCAGCATTTT
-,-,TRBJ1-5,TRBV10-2,CASSDSQGQGSNQPQHF,TGCGCCAGCAGTGACTCTCAGGGGCAGGGTAGCAATCAGCCCCAGCATTTT
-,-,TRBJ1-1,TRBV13,CASSLYRGTEAFF,TGTGCCAGCAGCTTATATAGGGGCACTGAAGCTTTCTTT
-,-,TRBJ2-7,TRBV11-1,CASSVSGVYEQYF,TGTGCCAGCAGCGTCTCGGGGGTCTACGAGCAGTACTTC
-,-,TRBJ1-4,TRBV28,CASSLIRGNEKLFF,TGTGCCAGCAGTCTTATACGGGGGAATGAAAAACTGTTTTTT
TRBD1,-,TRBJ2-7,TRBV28,CASRTGTGIYEQYF,TGTGCCAGCAGGACCGGGACAGGGATCTACGAGCAGTACTTC
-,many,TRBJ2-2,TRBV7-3,CASSAQGQGTRELFF,TGTGCCAGCAGCGCCCAGGGGCAGGGTACGAGGGAGCTGTTTTTT
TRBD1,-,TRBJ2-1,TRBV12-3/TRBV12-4,CASTMTGYNEQFF,TGTGCCAGCACCATGACAGGGTACAATGAGCAGTTCTTC
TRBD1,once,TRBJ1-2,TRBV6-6,CASSGGQFPYGYTF,TGTGCCAGCAGTGGGGGACAGTTTCCCTATGGCTACACCTTC
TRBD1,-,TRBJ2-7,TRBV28,CASSPKNGQGSTVEYF,TGTGCCAGCAGTCCAAAAAACGGACAGGGGAGTACTGTGGAGTACTTC
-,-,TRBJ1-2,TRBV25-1,CASKKGSGYGYTF,TGTGCCAGCAAGAAGGGGTCGGGCTATGGCTACACCTTC
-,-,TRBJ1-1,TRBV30,CAWSEVPGGTEAFF,TGTGCCTGGAGTGAGGTCCCCGGGGGCACTGAAGCTTTCTTT
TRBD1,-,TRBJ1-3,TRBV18,CASSPQGQPSSGNTIYF,TGTGCCAGCTCACCACAGGGACAGCCGAGCTCTGGAAACACCATATATTTT
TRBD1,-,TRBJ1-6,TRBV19,CASSIGDRGNSPLHF,TGTGCCAGTAGTATAGGAGACAGGGGTAATTCACCCCTCCACTTT
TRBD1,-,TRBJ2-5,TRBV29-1,CSVVDRGRGETQYF,TGCAGCGTTGTGGACAGGGGGCGCGGGGAGACCCAGTACTTC
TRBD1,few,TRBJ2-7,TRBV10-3,CAIRDPDRALVDEQYF,TGTGCCATCAGAGACCCGGACAGGGCCCTCGTGGACGAGCAGTACTTC
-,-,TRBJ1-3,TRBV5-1,CASSFAGNTIYF,TGCGCCAGCAGCTTCGCCGGGAACACCATATATTTT
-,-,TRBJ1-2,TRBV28,CASSLFGGYTF,TGTGCCAGCAGTTTATTCGGGGGCTACACCTTC
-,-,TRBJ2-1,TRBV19,CASSIDRGANNEQFF,TGTGCCAGTAGTATAGATCGGGGGGCTAACAATGAGCAGTTCTTC
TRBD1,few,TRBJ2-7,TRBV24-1,CATSESGTGSYEQYF,TGTGCCACCAGTGAATCGGGGACAGGGTCCTACGAGCAGTACTTC
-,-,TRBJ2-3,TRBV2,CASSGPLRATDTQYF,TGTGCCAGCAGTGGTCCCCTGAGGGCCACAGATACGCAGTATTTT
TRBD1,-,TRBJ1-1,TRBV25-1,CASSPRTGSEAFF,TGTGCCAGCAGCCCCAGGACAGGCAGTGAAGCTTTCTTT
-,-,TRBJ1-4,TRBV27,CASKRSQGGNEKLFF,TGTGCCAGCAAAAGATCACAGGGCGGAAACGAAAAACTGTTTTTT